A selection of T cell receptor beta chains follows, all from one sample in a study of shared clonotypes between healthy human individuals. Clones were sequenced by immunoSEQ multiplex PCR, and TCRdb holds only the in-frame ones, with some missing. The profile covers some 2,000,000 clones, with less than 95% appearing a single time and about 1.1% taken by the ten largest. Material for sequencing was naive CD8+ T cells sorted from blood. The source is a man younger than 35 in good health. Both conserved end residues are part of each CDR3. The order of the fields is V gene, clone size, J gene, D gene, CDR3 length, CDR3 protein, CDR3 DNA. The D gene is left open where the match is weak. Rows may omit the clone size; those that give it use once, few, many or a size class.

>TRBV28|once|TRBJ2-5|TRBD2|15
CASSLFMAGEETQYF
TGTGCCAGCAGTTTATTTATGGCGGGGGAAGAGACCCAGTACTTC
>TRBV28|once|TRBJ1-2|.|15
CASSFFTAPNYGYTF
TGTGCCAGCAGTTTTTTTACAGCCCCAAACTATGGCTACACCTTC
>TRBV5-1|.|TRBJ1-3|.|17
CASSSEGGPASGNTIYF
TGCGCCAGCAGCTCCGAGGGGGGTCCTGCCTCTGGAAACACCATATATTTT
>TRBV6-6|.|TRBJ2-1|.|12
CASSPTYNEQFF
TGTGCCAGCAGTCCAACCTACAATGAGCAGTTCTTC
>TRBV19|.|TRBJ2-5|.|16
CASSIELAGWGETQYF
TGTGCCAGTAGTATAGAACTAGCCGGTTGGGGAGAGACCCAGTACTTC
>TRBV7-9|.|TRBJ2-3|.|15
CASSLGETITDTQYF
TGTGCCAGCAGCTTAGGGGAGACTATAACAGATACGCAGTATTTT
>TRBV9|.|TRBJ1-2|TRBD1|14
CASSDLTGYTGYTF
TGTGCCAGCAGCGACCTGACAGGGTATACAGGCTACACCTTC
>TRBV5-1|.|TRBJ2-7|TRBD2|16
CASSNMTSGRSYEQYF
TGCGCCAGCAGCAACATGACTAGCGGACGATCCTACGAGCAGTACTTC
>TRBV5-8|.|TRBJ2-7|.|15
CASSLDSGSGYEQYF
TGTGCCAGCAGCTTGGATTCCGGGTCCGGCTACGAGCAGTACTTC
>TRBV27|.|TRBJ1-2|.|13
CASSFAPNYGYTF
TGTGCCAGCAGTTTTGCACCTAACTATGGCTACACCTTC
>TRBV7-9|.|TRBJ1-5|TRBD1|14
CASSPGQGVQPQHF
TGTGCCAGCAGCCCCGGACAGGGAGTTCAGCCCCAGCATTTT
>TRBV27|.|TRBJ1-5|.|13
CASSLGIHQPQHF
TGTGCCAGCAGTTTAGGAATACACCAGCCCCAGCATTTT
>TRBV5-4|.|TRBJ2-7|TRBD1|13
CASSSRTGEEQYF
TGTGCCAGCAGCTCCCGGACAGGGGAAGAGCAGTACTTC
>TRBV4-1|.|TRBJ2-7|.|15
CASSQERGQVYEQYF
TGCGCCAGCAGCCAAGAACGGGGACAAGTTTACGAGCAGTACTTC
>TRBV11-2|.|TRBJ2-5|.|14
CASTDVEDQETQYF
TGTGCCAGCACCGATGTCGAGGACCAAGAGACCCAGTACTTC
>TRBV27|.|TRBJ2-7|.|15
CASSLTQGLSYEQYF
TGTGCCAGCAGTTTAACGCAGGGGCTCTCCTACGAGCAGTACTTC
>TRBV28|.|TRBJ1-2|TRBD1|16
CASSSQPGQGASGYTF
TGTGCCAGCAGTTCCCAACCGGGACAGGGGGCGAGTGGCTACACCTTC
>TRBV29-1|.|TRBJ2-5|TRBD2|16
CSVEDPLAGGPKTQYF
TGCAGCGTTGAAGATCCGCTAGCGGGGGGGCCGAAGACCCAGTACTTC
>TRBV9|.|TRBJ2-7|.|14
CASSVGLVDYEQYF
TGTGCCAGCAGCGTAGGGCTAGTGGACTACGAGCAGTACTTC
>TRBV9|.|TRBJ1-2|.|13
CASSVGQFYGYTF
TGTGCCAGCAGCGTAGGCCAGTTCTATGGCTACACCTTC
>TRBV27|.|TRBJ2-1|.|15
CASSLVAISGNEQFF
TGTGCCAGCAGTTTGGTAGCGATCTCTGGCAATGAGCAGTTCTTC
>TRBV7-9|.|TRBJ2-5|.|14
CASSYGQGGETQYF
TGTGCCAGCAGCTATGGGCAGGGGGGCGAGACCCAGTACTTC
>TRBV5-5|.|TRBJ2-7|.|13
CASSPQGSYEQYF
TGTGCCAGCAGCCCGCAGGGGTCCTACGAGCAGTACTTC
>TRBV7-6|.|TRBJ2-7|.|15
CASSLESRNDYEQYF
TGTGCCAGCAGCTTAGAGTCCAGGAATGACTACGAGCAGTACTTC
>TRBV27|once|TRBJ1-1|.|13
CASSLGEGTEAFF
TGTGCCAGCAGTTTGGGCGAGGGCACTGAAGCTTTCTTT
>TRBV20-1|.|TRBJ2-1|.|11
CSATDSNEQFF
TGCAGTGCCACGGACAGCAATGAGCAGTTCTTC
>TRBV6-5|.|TRBJ2-3|TRBD2|16
CASSYWSSGGTDTQYF
TGTGCCAGCAGTTACTGGTCTAGCGGGGGCACAGATACGCAGTATTTT
>TRBV2|.|TRBJ1-2|.|13
CASSNGQTYGYTF
TGTGCCAGCAGTAACGGACAGACTTATGGCTACACCTTC
>TRBV5-6|.|TRBJ2-7|.|15
CASSYEFAILYEQYF
TGTGCCAGCAGCTACGAATTCGCTATCCTCTACGAGCAGTACTTC
>TRBV5-1|.|TRBJ2-1|.|16
CASSSGWAALVAEQFF
TGCGCCAGCAGCTCAGGATGGGCTGCCCTAGTTGCTGAGCAGTTCTTC
>TRBV28|.|TRBJ2-1|TRBD1|13
CASSLQGAGEQFF
TGTGCCAGCAGTTTACAGGGGGCAGGTGAGCAGTTCTTC
>TRBV10-3|once|TRBJ1-1|TRBD1|17
CAISPTHSGTEATEAFF
TGTGCCATCAGCCCGACGCACTCAGGGACAGAAGCCACTGAAGCTTTCTTT
>TRBV2|.|TRBJ2-3|.|15
CASSEGQGLADTQYF
TGTGCCAGCAGTGAAGGGCAGGGTTTGGCAGATACGCAGTATTTT
>TRBV30|.|TRBJ2-4|.|12
CAWEGGRNIQYF
TGTGCCTGGGAGGGGGGGAGAAACATTCAGTACTTC
>TRBV9|.|TRBJ1-2|TRBD1|13
CASGGGASYGYTF
TGTGCCTCAGGAGGGGGCGCTAGCTATGGCTACACCTTC
>TRBV28|.|TRBJ1-3|TRBD1|14
CASSSDRDRNTIYF
TGTGCCAGCAGTTCGGACAGGGATAGGAACACCATATATTTT
>TRBV6-1|.|TRBJ2-1|TRBD2|16
CASSEVVAGPYNEQFF
TGTGCCAGCAGTGAAGTTGTAGCGGGCCCCTACAATGAGCAGTTCTTC
>TRBV9|.|TRBJ2-1|TRBD1|15
CASSDSGTGHNEQFF
TGTGCCAGCAGCGACTCCGGGACAGGACACAATGAGCAGTTCTTC
>TRBV29-1|.|TRBJ2-5|.|14
CSAFPTRDGETQYF
TGCAGCGCTTTCCCGACCAGGGACGGGGAGACCCAGTACTTC